This TCR beta chain was profiled in a study of shared clonotypes between healthy human individuals. The genomic DNA of each subset was split evenly across several immunoSEQ plates. Libraries were prepared by immunoSEQ multiplex PCR; TCRdb keeps only in-frame clonotypes and omits some of them. The data contain over a million clones, about 96% of them seen just once; the ten biggest clones take up roughly 1.1%. Regarding the study as a whole: Limited genetic and exposure-history diversity came from having few donors.

The study drew all its donors from Caucasian adults living in Nashville, Tennessee. It was into CD45RA+ naive and CD45RA-negative memory subsets that the CD4+ cells were split. The V gene end was trimmed by 1 base and the J gene end by 5 bases; junction bases not matched to a gene: 16. This CDR3 spans 18 amino acids. Germline V gene sequence: CDR1 SGHRS, CDR2 YFSETQ. Comment on this clone: Its antigen is not identified.

J is TRBJ2-5 and V is TRBV5-1; TRBD1 matches 8 bases. This TCR was sampled from a man between 25 and 39 years old in good health. The sample was naive CD4+ T cells sorted from blood. Stated subset: CD45RA+ positively selected. The DNA for the CDR3 is TGCGCCAGCAGCTTGTCCAAAACGGGACAGGACATGGACGAGACCCAGTACTTC. Residues: CASSLSKTGQDMDETQYF.